This T cell receptor beta chain was identified during a study of molecular identifiers for immune sequencing clone quantification. Study-level background: For replicates, RNA isolated from approximately 20,000 or 98,000 naive CD8 cells was divided into five portions, of which four were sequenced. Study-level points and caveats: For highly expanded clones, sizes could be underestimated when identical TCR molecules share a barcode.

The junction had 10 bases not matched to a gene; V was cut back by 4 bases and J by 1 base. The CDR3 covers 16 residues. Germline-derived CDR1 and CDR2 are SGHRS and YFSETQ. Previously described methods and listed TCR primers produced bulk TCR libraries. TCRdb ran MiXCR on the PCR reads and lists one entry per CDR3 protein. The sample includes 68,000 or so distinct CDR3 sequences, around a sixth of them seen just once. Sorting isolated naive CD8 T cells as CD8+CD4-CCR7+CD45RA+ events. The sample holds many counts of this clonotype. As yet, its antigen is unknown. The source material was naive CD8+ T cells from blood, with Jurkat cell RNA spiked in. Subset given: FACS-sorted CD8+CD4-CCR7+CD45RA+ naive T cells. V and J are TRBV5-1 and TRBJ1-1, with 7 bases lining up with TRBD1. The TCR was taken from a human donor in good health. Some libraries in this study had Jurkat cell RNA spiked in. The DNA of the CDR3 is TGCGCCAGCAGCCGAGACCGGGACAGAGGGAACACTGAAGCTTTCTTT. This translates into CASSRDRDRGNTEAFF. The full variable domain, in which reference TRBV5-1 and TRBJ1-1 provide the parts outside the CDR3, is KAGVTQTPRYLIKTRGQQVTLSCSPISGHRSVSWYQQTPGQGLQFLFEYFSETQRNKGNFPGRFSGRQFSNSRSEMNVSTLELGDSALYLCASSRDRDRGNTEAFFGQGTRLTVV.